These T cell receptor beta chains were read from a single sample in a study of T-cell memory formation after mild COVID-19. TCRdb called the 5' RACE reads again in MiXCR, with one record for every CDR3 protein. The table includes about 200,000 distinct CDR3 sequences, over 7.5% detected once. Material for sequencing was PBMCs or a T cell subset sorted from them (not recorded which). The receptors were gathered from a man in his late teens or twenties who had mild COVID-19 (a few samples of this study predate the infection). Cell type and time point are not known. CDR3s include the opening cysteine and the closing phenylalanine or tryptophan. D genes are given only for firm matches. The size entry is marked missing in some rows and otherwise reads once, few, many or a size class.

clone_size j_call v_call d_call cdr3_nt cdr3_aa
many TRBJ2-3 TRBV5-5 TRBD2 TGTGCCAGCAGCTCGGCTAGCGGGGGCACAGATACGCAGTATTTT CASSSASGGTDTQYF
few TRBJ1-4 TRBV12-3/TRBV12-4 . TGTGCCAGCAGCGAGCGGGGGGGGGAACTGTTTTTT CASSERGGELFF
. TRBJ2-1 TRBV6-4 . TGTGCCAGCAGCGCCCAACAGGGAAGCAATGAGCAGTTCTTC CASSAQQGSNEQFF
. TRBJ2-3 TRBV9 . TGTGCCAGCAGCGCGATGGGGGCGCCAGATACGCAGTATTTT CASSAMGAPDTQYF
few TRBJ2-1 TRBV7-2 TRBD1 TGTGCCAGCAGCGCAGACAGGGGGCTTCGGAATGAGCAGTTCTTC CASSADRGLRNEQFF
many TRBJ2-1 TRBV6-2/TRBV6-3 . TGTGCCAGCAGTTACTCCCGCAATGAGCAGTTCTTC CASSYSRNEQFF
. TRBJ2-2 TRBV5-1 . TGCGCCAGCAGCTTTCAAGGGGTTGGCGGGGAGCTGTTTTTT CASSFQGVGGELFF
many TRBJ1-4 TRBV5-1 . TGCGCCAGCAGCCTGACAGGCAGTGCTGAAAAACTGTTTTTT CASSLTGSAEKLFF
many TRBJ1-1 TRBV7-9 TRBD1 TGTGCCAGCAGCTTGGGACAGGGTGAAGCTTTCTTT CASSLGQGEAFF
few TRBJ1-3 TRBV2 . TGTGCCAGCAGTGAAGGAGGGTCTGGAAACACCATATATTTT CASSEGGSGNTIYF
few TRBJ2-7 TRBV7-9 . TGTGCCAGCAGCTTCTCCGCCGAGCAGTACTTC CASSFSAEQYF
many TRBJ1-2 TRBV7-2 . TGTGCCAGCACCCAAATGGACAGTAACTATGGCTACACCTTC CASTQMDSNYGYTF
many TRBJ2-5 TRBV12-3/TRBV12-4 TRBD2 TGTGCCAGCGCCGCTAGCGGGGAAGAGACCCAGTACTTC CASAASGEETQYF